The rows below give T cell receptor beta chains drawn from one sample of a study of blood T cell repertoires in COVID-19. Sequencing was performed with immunoSEQ multiplex PCR; in TCRdb, only in-frame clones are kept and a portion is missing. The table records a few hundred thousand clones, about four fifths of them present only once. What was sequenced was PBMCs or T cells enriched from blood (not recorded which). The source of these receptors is a woman between 40 and 50 years old who had recovered from COVID-19. Each CDR3 is given with its conserved first and last residue. Each record gives: D gene, J gene, V gene, clone size, CDR3 protein, CDR3 DNA. The D gene is left open where the match is weak. For some rows the clone size is stated as once, few or many, or as a class when expanded; others skip it.

D: -; J: TRBJ1-2; V: TRBV11-2; size: -; CDR3: CASSSLKTGPRANYGYTF; DNA: TGTGCCAGCAGCTCGCTTAAGACAGGACCCAGAGCTAACTATGGCTACACCTTC
D: TRBD1; J: TRBJ1-2; V: TRBV5-1; size: few; CDR3: CASSLAVTGDGYTF; DNA: TGCGCCAGCAGCTTGGCCGTGACAGGGGATGGCTACACCTTC
D: -; J: TRBJ1-2; V: TRBV27; size: -; CDR3: CASSSRTAAYGYTF; DNA: TGTGCCAGCAGTTCCCGGACAGCGGCGTATGGCTACACCTTC
D: TRBD1; J: TRBJ1-5; V: TRBV4-1; size: -; CDR3: CASSQNRGSNQPQHF; DNA: TGCGCCAGCAGTCAAAACAGGGGTAGCAATCAGCCCCAGCATTTT
D: -; J: TRBJ1-5; V: TRBV15; size: -; CDR3: CATSSTRSNQPQHF; DNA: TGTGCCACCAGCAGTACCCGGAGCAATCAGCCCCAGCATTTT
D: TRBD2; J: TRBJ2-1; V: TRBV9; size: -; CDR3: CASSGRIGGGDNEQFF; DNA: TGTGCCAGCAGCGGCCGTATTGGCGGGGGAGACAATGAGCAGTTCTTC
D: -; J: TRBJ1-3; V: TRBV7-2; size: -; CDR3: CASSPGHISGNTIYF; DNA: TGTGCCAGCAGCCCAGGGCACATCTCTGGAAACACCATATATTTT
D: TRBD1; J: TRBJ2-2; V: TRBV4-1; size: -; CDR3: CASSQATGTGNTGELFF; DNA: TGCGCCAGCAGCCAGGCCACCGGGACAGGGAACACCGGGGAGCTGTTTTTT
D: TRBD1; J: TRBJ1-1; V: TRBV29-1; size: -; CDR3: CSVEGTGGTEAFF; DNA: TGCAGCGTTGAAGGGACAGGGGGCACTGAAGCTTTCTTT
D: TRBD1; J: TRBJ1-5; V: TRBV2; size: -; CDR3: CASSDRGGVQPQHF; DNA: TGTGCCAGCAGCGACAGGGGAGGGGTTCAGCCCCAGCATTTT
D: TRBD1; J: TRBJ1-1; V: TRBV12-5; size: -; CDR3: CASATTGGTGAFF; DNA: TGTGCTAGTGCCACTACAGGGGGCACGGGGGCTTTCTTT
D: TRBD2; J: TRBJ2-1; V: TRBV19; size: -; CDR3: CASRPSPSGSEWSYNEQFF; DNA: TGTGCCAGCAGACCTTCACCCAGCGGGAGCGAGTGGTCCTACAATGAGCAGTTCTTC
D: -; J: TRBJ1-4; V: TRBV19; size: -; CDR3: CASSSGLTNEKLFF; DNA: TGTGCCAGTAGTTCAGGGCTAACTAATGAAAAACTGTTTTTT
D: -; J: TRBJ1-1; V: TRBV6-6; size: -; CDR3: CASSYPRRGVNTEAFF; DNA: TGTGCCAGCAGTTACCCCAGGCGGGGAGTGAACACTGAAGCTTTCTTT
D: -; J: TRBJ2-4; V: TRBV12-3/TRBV12-4; size: -; CDR3: CASSLSRNQYF; DNA: TGTGCCAGCAGTTTAAGTAGAAATCAGTACTTC
D: -; J: TRBJ1-6; V: TRBV7-2; size: -; CDR3: CASSLEGVSPLHF; DNA: TGTGCCAGCAGCTTAGAAGGGGTTTCACCCCTCCACTTT
D: TRBD1; J: TRBJ1-2; V: TRBV5-6; size: -; CDR3: CASSSGTGADYRGYTF; DNA: TGTGCCAGCAGTTCCGGGACAGGGGCAGATTATCGGGGCTACACCTTC
D: TRBD2; J: TRBJ2-2; V: TRBV5-6; size: few; CDR3: CASSSQTRLANTGELFF; DNA: TGTGCCAGCAGCTCACAGACCCGACTAGCAAACACCGGGGAGCTGTTTTTT
D: -; J: TRBJ2-5; V: TRBV29-1; size: -; CDR3: CSVLEQETQYF; DNA: TGCAGCGTACTAGAGCAAGAGACCCAGTACTTC
D: -; J: TRBJ2-3; V: TRBV11-2; size: -; CDR3: CASSFQRSTDTQYF; DNA: TGTGCCAGCAGCTTTCAGCGGAGCACAGATACGCAGTATTTT
D: TRBD2; J: TRBJ2-7; V: TRBV5-4; size: -; CDR3: CASSSPTSGREGAYEQYF; DNA: TGTGCCAGCAGCTCCCCGACTAGCGGGAGGGAAGGGGCCTACGAGCAGTACTTC
D: TRBD2; J: TRBJ2-7; V: TRBV7-2; size: -; CDR3: CASSLLRLAGAEQYF; DNA: TGTGCCAGCAGCTTACTAAGACTAGCGGGAGCCGAGCAGTACTTC
D: -; J: TRBJ2-1; V: TRBV28; size: -; CDR3: CASTRTALYNEQFF; DNA: TGTGCCAGCACGAGGACAGCACTCTACAATGAGCAGTTCTTC
D: -; J: TRBJ2-2; V: TRBV3-1/TRBV3-2; size: -; CDR3: CASSLQGPGELFF; DNA: TGTGCCAGCAGCCTACAGGGCCCCGGGGAGCTGTTTTTT
D: TRBD2; J: TRBJ2-7; V: TRBV27; size: -; CDR3: CASSLLAEGSGLTYEQYF; DNA: TGTGCCAGCAGTTTACTAGCGGAGGGGTCAGGACTCACCTACGAGCAGTACTTC
D: TRBD1; J: TRBJ1-4; V: TRBV30; size: -; CDR3: CAWSGGQDRGEKLFF; DNA: TGTGCCTGGAGTGGGGGACAGGACCGGGGTGAAAAACTGTTTTTT
D: -; J: TRBJ1-1; V: TRBV9; size: -; CDR3: CASSPTGLVTEAFF; DNA: TGTGCCAGCAGCCCGACAGGCCTTGTGACTGAAGCTTTCTTT
D: -; J: TRBJ1-4; V: TRBV5-6; size: -; CDR3: CASSLGTRNNEKLFF; DNA: TGTGCCAGCAGCTTGGGTACGCGAAATAATGAAAAACTGTTTTTT
D: -; J: TRBJ2-3; V: TRBV10-1; size: -; CDR3: CASTNTGGATDTQYF; DNA: TGCGCCAGCACCAATACAGGGGGGGCCACAGATACGCAGTATTTT
D: TRBD2; J: TRBJ2-1; V: TRBV7-8; size: -; CDR3: CASSVTGGVQFF; DNA: TGTGCCAGCAGCGTAACCGGGGGGGTGCAGTTCTTC
D: -; J: TRBJ1-1; V: TRBV25-1; size: -; CDR3: CASSGGGTEAFF; DNA: TGTGCCAGCAGTGGAGGGGGCACTGAAGCTTTCTTT
D: TRBD2; J: TRBJ2-4; V: TRBV7-2; size: -; CDR3: CASSLGGSDIQYF; DNA: TGTGCCAGCAGCTTAGGCGGGAGCGACATTCAGTACTTC
D: -; J: TRBJ2-1; V: TRBV30; size: -; CDR3: CAQRGYNEQFF; DNA: TGTGCCCAACGGGGCTACAATGAGCAGTTCTTC
D: -; J: TRBJ2-3; V: TRBV25-1; size: -; CDR3: CASRAEFSSTDTQYF; DNA: TGTGCCAGCAGAGCGGAGTTTTCTAGCACAGATACGCAGTATTTT
D: -; J: TRBJ2-5; V: TRBV9; size: -; CDR3: CASSVGSRPPHQETQYF; DNA: TGTGCCAGCAGCGTAGGTTCGAGGCCTCCCCACCAAGAGACCCAGTACTTC
D: TRBD1; J: TRBJ2-2; V: TRBV6-2/TRBV6-3; size: -; CDR3: CASSYPDRANTGELFF; DNA: TGTGCCAGCAGTTACCCTGACAGGGCGAACACCGGGGAGCTGTTTTTT
D: -; J: TRBJ2-2; V: TRBV21-1; size: -; CDR3: CASSKSASTGELFF; DNA: TGTGCCAGCAGCAAAAGCGCTAGTACCGGGGAGCTGTTTTTT
D: TRBD1; J: TRBJ1-1; V: TRBV9; size: -; CDR3: CASSRQGNTEAFF; DNA: TGTGCCAGCAGTCGACAGGGGAACACTGAAGCTTTCTTT
D: -; J: TRBJ2-3; V: TRBV5-1; size: few; CDR3: CASSFRDTDTQYF; DNA: TGCGCCAGCAGCTTCCGGGACACAGATACGCAGTATTTT
D: -; J: TRBJ1-1; V: TRBV30; size: -; CDR3: CAWSGRAYGTEAFF; DNA: TGTGCCTGGAGTGGCAGGGCATATGGCACTGAAGCTTTCTTT
D: -; J: TRBJ1-4; V: TRBV2; size: -; CDR3: CASSEAPQAYEKLFF; DNA: TGTGCCAGCAGTGAAGCACCGCAGGCTTATGAAAAACTGTTTTTT